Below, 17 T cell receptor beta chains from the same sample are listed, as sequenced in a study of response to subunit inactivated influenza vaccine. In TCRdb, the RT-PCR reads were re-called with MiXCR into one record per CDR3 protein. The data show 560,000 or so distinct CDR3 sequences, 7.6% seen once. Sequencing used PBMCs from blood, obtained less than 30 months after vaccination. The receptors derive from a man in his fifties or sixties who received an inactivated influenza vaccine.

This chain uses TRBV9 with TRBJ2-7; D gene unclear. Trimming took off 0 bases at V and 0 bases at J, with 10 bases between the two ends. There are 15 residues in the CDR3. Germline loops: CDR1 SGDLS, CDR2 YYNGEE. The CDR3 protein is CASSVGTELSYEQYF. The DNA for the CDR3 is TGTGCCAGCAGCGTAGGTACAGAACTCTCCTACGAGCAGTACTTC.

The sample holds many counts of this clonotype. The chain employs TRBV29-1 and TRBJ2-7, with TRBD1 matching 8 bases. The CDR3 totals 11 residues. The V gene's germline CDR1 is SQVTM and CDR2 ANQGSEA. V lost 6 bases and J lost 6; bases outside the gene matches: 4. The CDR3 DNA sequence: TGCAGCGTCGGGACAGGCGTCGAGCAGTACTTC. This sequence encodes CSVGTGVEQYF.

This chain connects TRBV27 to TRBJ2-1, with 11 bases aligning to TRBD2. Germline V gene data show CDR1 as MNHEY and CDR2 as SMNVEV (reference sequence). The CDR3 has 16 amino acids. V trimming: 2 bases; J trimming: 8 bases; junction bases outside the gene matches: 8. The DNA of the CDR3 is TGTGCCAGCAGTTTAATAATAGCGGGGGGGCTCGATGAGCAGTTCTTC. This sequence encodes CASSLIIAGGLDEQFF.

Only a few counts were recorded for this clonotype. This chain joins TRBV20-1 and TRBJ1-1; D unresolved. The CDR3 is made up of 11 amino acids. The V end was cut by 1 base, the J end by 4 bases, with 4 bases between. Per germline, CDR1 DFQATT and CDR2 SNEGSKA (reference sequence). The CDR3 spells CSARGFTEAFF. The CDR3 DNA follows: TGCAGTGCTAGAGGGTTCACTGAAGCTTTCTTT.

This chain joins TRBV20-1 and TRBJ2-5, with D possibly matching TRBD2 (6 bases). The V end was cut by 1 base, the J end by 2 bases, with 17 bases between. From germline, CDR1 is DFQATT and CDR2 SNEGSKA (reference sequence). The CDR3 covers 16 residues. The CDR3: CSARVMKEGLQETQYF. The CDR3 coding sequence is TGCAGTGCTAGAGTCATGAAGGAGGGGTTACAAGAGACCCAGTACTTC.

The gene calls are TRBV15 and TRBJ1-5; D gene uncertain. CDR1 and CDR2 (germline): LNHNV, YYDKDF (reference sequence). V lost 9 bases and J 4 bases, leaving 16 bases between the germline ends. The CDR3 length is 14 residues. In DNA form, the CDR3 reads TGTGCCACATCTATAGCAATCGGGAATCAGCCCCAGCATTTT. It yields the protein CATSIAIGNQPQHF.

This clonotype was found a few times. CDR3 loop: CSAPRPGINTDTQYF. The DNA of the CDR3 is TGCAGTGCTCCCCGCCCCGGCATAAACACAGATACGCAGTATTTT. V and J are TRBV20-1 and TRBJ2-3; D remains unclear. Germline CDR1 reads DFQATT; CDR2 reads SNEGSKA (reference sequence). The CDR3 runs 15 residues. V was clipped by 5 bases and J by 2 bases, with 17 bases between them.

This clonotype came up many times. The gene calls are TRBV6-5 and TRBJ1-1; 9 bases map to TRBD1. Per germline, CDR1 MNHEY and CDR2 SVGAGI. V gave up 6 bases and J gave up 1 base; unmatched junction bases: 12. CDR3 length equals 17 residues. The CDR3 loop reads CASRIKGTGRENTEAFF. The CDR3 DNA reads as TGTGCCAGCAGAATAAAAGGGACAGGGAGGGAGAACACTGAAGCTTTCTTT.

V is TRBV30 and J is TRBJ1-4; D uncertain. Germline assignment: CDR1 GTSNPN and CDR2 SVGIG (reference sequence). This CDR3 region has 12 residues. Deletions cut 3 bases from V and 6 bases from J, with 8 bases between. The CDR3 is CAWRKEYEKLFF. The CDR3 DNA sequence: TGTGCCTGGAGAAAAGAATATGAAAAACTGTTTTTT.

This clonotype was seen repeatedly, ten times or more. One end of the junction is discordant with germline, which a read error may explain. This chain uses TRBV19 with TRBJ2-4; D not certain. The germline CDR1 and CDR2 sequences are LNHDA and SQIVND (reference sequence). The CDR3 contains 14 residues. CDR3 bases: TGCGCCAGCAGCTTGGATCCGGCCAAAAACATTCAGTACTTC. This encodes CASSLDPAKNIQYF. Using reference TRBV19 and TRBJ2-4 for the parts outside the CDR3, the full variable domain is DGGITQSPKYLFRKEGQNVTLSCEQNLNHDAMYWYRQDPGQGLRLIYYSQIVNDFQKGDIAEGYSVSREKKESFPLTVTSAQKNPTAFYLCASSLDPAKNIQYFGAGTRLSVL.

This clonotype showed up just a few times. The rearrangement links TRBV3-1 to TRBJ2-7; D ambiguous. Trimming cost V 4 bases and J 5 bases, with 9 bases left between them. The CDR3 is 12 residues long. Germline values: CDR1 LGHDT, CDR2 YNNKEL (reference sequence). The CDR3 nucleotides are TGTGCCAGCAGCCGTGGATCGAACGAGCAGTACTTC. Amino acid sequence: CASSRGSNEQYF.

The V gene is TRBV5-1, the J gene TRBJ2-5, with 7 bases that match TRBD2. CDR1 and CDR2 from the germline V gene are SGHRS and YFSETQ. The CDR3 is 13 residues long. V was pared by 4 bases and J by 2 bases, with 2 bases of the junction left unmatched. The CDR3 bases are TGCGCCAGCAGCCGGGGGGAACAAGAGACCCAGTACTTC. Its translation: CASSRGEQETQYF.

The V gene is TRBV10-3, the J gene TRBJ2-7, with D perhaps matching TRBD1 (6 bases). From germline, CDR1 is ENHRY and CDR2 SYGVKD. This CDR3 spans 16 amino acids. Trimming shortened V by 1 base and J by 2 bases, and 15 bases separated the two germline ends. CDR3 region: CAISELPPRGAYEQYF. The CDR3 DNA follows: TGTGCCATCAGTGAGTTGCCTCCCAGGGGTGCCTACGAGCAGTACTTC.

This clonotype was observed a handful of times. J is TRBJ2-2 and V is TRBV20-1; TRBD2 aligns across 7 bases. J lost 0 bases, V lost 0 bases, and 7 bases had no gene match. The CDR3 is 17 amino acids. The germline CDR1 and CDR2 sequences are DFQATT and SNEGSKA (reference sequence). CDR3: CSARDLRSGANTGELFF. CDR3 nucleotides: TGCAGTGCTAGAGATTTGAGGAGCGGGGCGAACACCGGGGAGCTGTTTTTT.

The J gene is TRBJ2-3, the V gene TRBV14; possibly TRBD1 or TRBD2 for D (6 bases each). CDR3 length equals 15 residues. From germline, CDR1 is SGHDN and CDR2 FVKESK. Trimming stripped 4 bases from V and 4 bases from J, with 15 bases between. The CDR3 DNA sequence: TGTGCCAGCAGCCGCGGGACAACGAGCGCAGATACGCAGTATTTT. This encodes CASSRGTTSADTQYF.

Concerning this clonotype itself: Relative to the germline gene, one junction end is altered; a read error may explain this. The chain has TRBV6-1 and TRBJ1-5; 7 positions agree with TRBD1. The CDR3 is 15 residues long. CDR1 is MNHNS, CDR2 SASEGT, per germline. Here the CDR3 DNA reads TGTGCCAGCAGTCGGACAGGCTATAGCAATAAGCCCCAGCATTTT. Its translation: CASSRTGYSNKPQHF.

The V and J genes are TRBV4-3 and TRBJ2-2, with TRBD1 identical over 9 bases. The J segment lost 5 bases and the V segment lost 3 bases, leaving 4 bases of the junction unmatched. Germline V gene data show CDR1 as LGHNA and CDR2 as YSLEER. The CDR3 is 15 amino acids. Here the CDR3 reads CASSQRGQGTGELFF. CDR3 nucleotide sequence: TGCGCCAGCAGCCAGAGGGGACAGGGAACCGGGGAGCTGTTTTTT.